This is a list of T cell receptor beta chains from one sample in a study of T cell responses to AZD1222 COVID-19 vaccine. Repertoires were generated with immunoSEQ multiplex PCR, while TCRdb's copy carries only in-frame clones and drops some. The sample consists of about 120,000 clones, 75% to 95% of them appearing once. The source was peripheral blood, collected on day 0 of AZD1222 vaccination. The receptor set was obtained from an adult in good health. CDR3s include the opening cysteine and the closing phenylalanine or tryptophan. Each record gives: clone size, D gene, V gene, J gene, CDR3 protein, CDR3 DNA. A D gene is named only where the DNA matches it firmly. Clone sizes are given selectively: once, few, many, or a class where the clone is expanded.

NA	NA	TRBV4-2	TRBJ2-2	CASSQETGQMGPGELFF	TGTGCCAGCAGCCAAGAAACTGGACAGATGGGGCCCGGGGAGCTGTTTTTT
once	NA	TRBV29-1	TRBJ1-2	CSVEDPGTLDYGYTF	TGCAGCGTTGAAGATCCGGGGACGCTAGATTATGGCTACACCTTC
NA	NA	TRBV7-9	TRBJ1-5	CASSLVGGSQPQHF	TGTGCCAGCAGCTTAGTTGGGGGTTCCCAGCCCCAGCATTTT
few	NA	TRBV27	TRBJ2-1	CASSLSGSSYNEQFF	TGTGCCAGCAGTTTAAGTGGCAGCTCCTACAATGAGCAGTTCTTC
NA	TRBD1	TRBV18	TRBJ2-3	CASSSGTGGPDTQYF	TGTGCCAGCTCGTCCGGGACAGGGGGCCCAGATACGCAGTATTTT
NA	TRBD2	TRBV15	TRBJ2-1	CATRPGKASGRTSYNEQFF	TGTGCCACCAGGCCAGGAAAGGCTAGCGGGCGGACATCCTACAATGAGCAGTTCTTC
NA	NA	TRBV28	TRBJ1-5	CASSRTGSNQPQHF	TGTGCCAGCAGCAGAACAGGTAGCAATCAGCCCCAGCATTTT
NA	NA	TRBV19	TRBJ1-4	CASSLGSNEKLFF	TGTGCCAGTAGTTTAGGGTCCAACGAAAAACTGTTTTTT
NA	TRBD1	TRBV27	TRBJ2-5	CASSLYRQGETQYF	TGTGCCAGCAGTTTATACAGACAGGGAGAGACCCAGTACTTC
NA	NA	TRBV19	TRBJ1-1	CASSLENTEAFF	TGTGCCAGTAGTTTAGAGAACACTGAAGCTTTCTTT
NA	NA	TRBV3-1/TRBV3-2	TRBJ1-2	CASSLGGGVGGYTF	TGTGCCAGCAGCCTCGGTGGGGGTGTTGGTGGCTACACCTTC
NA	NA	TRBV2	TRBJ1-1	CASTRDRGSTEAFF	TGTGCCAGCACCCGAGACAGAGGGAGCACTGAAGCTTTCTTT
NA	NA	TRBV11-3	TRBJ2-1	CASSTTEYNEQFF	TGTGCCAGCAGCACCACAGAGTACAATGAGCAGTTCTTC
NA	NA	TRBV3-1/TRBV3-2	TRBJ2-5	CASSQGSETQYF	TGTGCCAGCAGCCAAGGTTCGGAGACCCAGTACTTC